This TCR beta chain was sequenced in a study of vaccination and CD4 T cells after COVID-19. Concerning this clonotype itself: The antigen remains undetermined.

The assay that was used to sequence DNA from cultured CD4+ T cells was the Oncomine TCR Beta short-read assay. Each CDR3 protein gets one entry after TCRdb re-called the PCR reads with MiXCR. The sample carries more than 13,000 distinct CDR3 sequences, 20% to 25% recorded once. Treatment of the sample: roughly 11-day PBMC culture with coronavirus spike peptide pools or control peptides (ViraFEST assay). Every well contained approximately 2 million PBMCs, which were grown with 10 IU/ml IL-2 and 8.5 to 10 ug/ml peptide pools. Germline-derived CDR1 and CDR2 are SGHNT and YYREEE (reference sequence). CDR3 length: 16 residues. Trimming shortened V by 3 bases and J by 0 bases, and 10 bases separated the two germline ends.

This TCR came from a human donor who had recovered from COVID-19. The chain uses TRBV5-4 and TRBJ1-6; the D is unclear. The material sequenced was CD4+ T cells from blood, cultured in vitro, taken after SARS-CoV-2 vaccination. In DNA form, the CDR3 reads TGTGCCAGCAGCTCGATGGTCAGCTCCTATAATTCACCCCTCCACTTT. It codes for CASSSMVSSYNSPLHF. Full variable domain (missing parts from reference TRBV5-4 and TRBJ1-6): ETGVTQSPTHLIKTRGQQVTLRCSSQSGHNTVSWYQQALGQGPQFIFQYYREEENGRGNFPPRFSGLQFPNYSSELNVNALELDDSALYLCASSSMVSSYNSPLHFGNGTRLTVT.